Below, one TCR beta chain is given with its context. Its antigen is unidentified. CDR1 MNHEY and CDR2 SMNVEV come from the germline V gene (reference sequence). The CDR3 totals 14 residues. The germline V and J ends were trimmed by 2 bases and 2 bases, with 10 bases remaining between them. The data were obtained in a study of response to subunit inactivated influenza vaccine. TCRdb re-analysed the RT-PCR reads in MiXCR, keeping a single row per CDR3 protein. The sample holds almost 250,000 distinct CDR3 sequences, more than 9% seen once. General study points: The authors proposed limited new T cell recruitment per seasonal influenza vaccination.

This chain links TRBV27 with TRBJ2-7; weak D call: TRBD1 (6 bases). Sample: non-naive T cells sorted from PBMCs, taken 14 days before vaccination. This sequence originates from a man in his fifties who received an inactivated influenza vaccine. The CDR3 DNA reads TGTGCCAGCAGTTTACGGCCAGGGGCCTACGAGCAGTACTTC. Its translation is CASSLRPGAYEQYF.